A selection of T cell receptor beta chains follows, all from one sample in a study of T cell responses to AZD1222 COVID-19 vaccine. Some clones are missing from TCRdb's copy, which holds only in-frame ones; the method was immunoSEQ multiplex PCR. Of around 190,000 clones in the sample, roughly 92% are singletons; the top ten hold roughly 1.4%. This specimen was peripheral blood, taken on day 0 of AZD1222 vaccination. These receptors all come from an adult in good health. CDR3s include the opening cysteine and the closing phenylalanine or tryptophan. D genes are given only for firm matches. Clone size appears in some rows only: once, few, many, or a class for an expanded clone.

d_call,v_call,j_call,clone_size,cdr3_aa,cdr3_nt
.,TRBV12-3/TRBV12-4,TRBJ2-7,.,CASSRYGYEQYF,TGTGCCAGCAGCCGATACGGCTACGAGCAGTACTTC
.,TRBV7-3,TRBJ1-6,once,CASSLGPTSLNLHF,TGTGCCAGCAGCCTAGGGCCTACCTCGCTTAACCTCCACTTT
TRBD2,TRBV5-1,TRBJ2-3,.,CASSLGTSDLTDTQYF,TGCGCCAGCAGCTTGGGGACTAGCGATCTGACAGATACGCAGTATTTT
.,TRBV6-1,TRBJ1-1,.,CASSESAGLTEAFF,TGTGCCAGCAGTGAATCGGCAGGGCTCACTGAAGCTTTCTTT
.,TRBV4-2,TRBJ2-1,once,CASSQSLISGSFEQFF,TGTGCCAGCAGCCAGAGCTTGATAAGTGGTAGTTTTGAGCAGTTCTTC
.,TRBV4-3,TRBJ2-3,.,CASSRDSISTDTQYF,TGCGCCAGCAGCCGAGACTCGATAAGCACAGATACGCAGTATTTT
.,TRBV15,TRBJ2-5,.,CATSRDGLYQETQYF,TGTGCCACCAGCAGAGATGGACTGTACCAAGAGACCCAGTACTTC
.,TRBV6-2/TRBV6-3,TRBJ1-2,.,CASSYSAGIDYGYTF,TGTGCCAGCAGTTACTCGGCCGGGATAGACTATGGCTACACCTTC
.,TRBV7-9,TRBJ2-3,.,CASSDTTASTDTQYF,TGTGCCAGCAGCGACACGACAGCTAGCACAGATACGCAGTATTTT
TRBD1,TRBV9,TRBJ1-2,.,CASQDRETGYTF,TGTGCCAGCCAAGACAGGGAGACTGGCTACACCTTC
TRBD1,TRBV18,TRBJ1-2,.,CASSSGQGASYTF,TGTGCCAGCTCATCCGGACAGGGTGCGAGCTACACCTTC
.,TRBV5-1,TRBJ1-4,.,CASSVGGDGEKLFF,TGCGCCAGCAGCGTCGGCGGGGACGGGGAAAAACTGTTTTTT
.,TRBV6-5,TRBJ1-6,once,CASSYAGSRNSPLHF,TGTGCCAGCAGTTATGCGGGGAGTCGTAATTCACCCCTCCACTTT
TRBD2,TRBV3-1/TRBV3-2,TRBJ2-1,.,CASSQGGTTLNNEQFF,TGTGCCAGCAGCCAGGGAGGGACGACCCTTAACAATGAGCAGTTCTTC
.,TRBV4-2,TRBJ2-2,.,CASSQDRQNLPTGELFF,TGTGCCAGCAGCCAGGACCGACAGAACCTCCCCACCGGGGAGCTGTTTTTT
.,TRBV7-3,TRBJ1-2,.,CASSPTGRSSLSPGYTF,TGTGCCAGCAGCCCTACGGGACGGTCTTCACTCTCACCAGGCTACACCTTC
.,TRBV19,TRBJ1-5,.,CASSIGQGGNQPQHF,TGTGCCAGTAGTATCGGGCAGGGTGGCAATCAGCCCCAGCATTTT
.,TRBV11-3,TRBJ2-1,few,CASSSTWQGGNEQFF,TGTGCCAGCAGCTCCACGTGGCAGGGTGGGAATGAGCAGTTCTTC
TRBD1,TRBV2,TRBJ1-5,.,CASSWTGSNQPQHF,TGTGCCAGCAGCTGGACAGGGAGCAATCAGCCCCAGCATTTT
.,TRBV21-1,TRBJ1-2,once,CASSKAEGGSDTF,TGTGCCAGCAGCAAAGCGGAAGGCGGGTCCGACACCTTC
.,TRBV3-1/TRBV3-2,TRBJ1-2,.,CASSPGAGHYGYTF,TGTGCCAGCAGCCCCGGTGCGGGACACTATGGCTACACCTTC
.,TRBV10-3,TRBJ1-1,.,CAIKGSNTEAFF,TGTGCCATCAAAGGTAGTAACACTGAAGCTTTCTTT
.,TRBV5-1,TRBJ2-1,.,CASSPGPSRGYNEQFF,TGCGCCAGCAGCCCCGGTCCTAGCAGAGGTTACAATGAGCAGTTCTTC
.,TRBV3-1/TRBV3-2,TRBJ2-5,.,CASSLGPSSGETQYF,TGTGCCAGCAGCCTCGGACCGTCATCGGGGGAGACCCAGTACTTC
.,TRBV3-1/TRBV3-2,TRBJ2-5,.,CASSQPVQETQYF,TGTGCCAGCAGCCAGCCAGTCCAAGAGACCCAGTACTTC
TRBD1,TRBV11-2,TRBJ1-1,.,CASSSGTGTVNTEAFF,TGTGCCAGCAGCTCCGGAACCGGGACAGTAAACACTGAAGCTTTCTTT
TRBD1,TRBV2,TRBJ1-6,.,CASSGGQGISPLHF,TGTGCCAGCAGTGGGGGACAGGGGATTTCACCCCTCCACTTT
.,TRBV4-1,TRBJ1-1,.,CASSQEVLENTEAFF,TGCGCCAGCAGCCAAGAAGTCCTGGAAAACACTGAAGCTTTCTTT
TRBD2,TRBV27,TRBJ2-3,.,CASSLSGGPGSTDTQYF,TGTGCCAGCAGTTTAAGCGGGGGCCCCGGGAGCACAGATACGCAGTATTTT
.,TRBV19,TRBJ1-1,.,CASTLRPNTEAFF,TGTGCCAGTACCCTTCGTCCGAACACTGAAGCTTTCTTT
.,TRBV10-2,TRBJ1-5,.,CASSLSSLNQPQHF,TGCGCCAGCAGTCTGAGTTCGTTGAATCAGCCCCAGCATTTT
.,TRBV5-5,TRBJ2-3,.,CASSLVGADTQYF,TGTGCCAGCAGCTTGGTAGGAGCAGATACGCAGTATTTT
TRBD1,TRBV27,TRBJ2-7,.,CASSGQGGNEQYF,TGTGCCAGCAGCGGACAGGGTGGCAACGAGCAGTACTTC
TRBD1,TRBV7-7,TRBJ2-5,.,CASSRPRDRGETQYF,TGTGCCAGCAGCCGACCACGGGACAGGGGAGAGACCCAGTACTTC
.,TRBV7-3,TRBJ2-3,.,CASSLSLASRDTQYF,TGTGCCAGCAGCTTATCATTAGCTTCCCGAGATACGCAGTATTTT
TRBD2,TRBV19,TRBJ2-1,.,CASSIPPREAQFF,TGTGCCAGTAGTATACCCCCTCGGGAGGCGCAGTTCTTC
TRBD1,TRBV3-1/TRBV3-2,TRBJ1-5,.,CASSETGDQPQHF,TGTGCCAGCAGCGAGACAGGGGATCAGCCCCAGCATTTT
.,TRBV2,TRBJ1-5,.,CASSGDLADQPQHF,TGTGCCAGCAGTGGGGACCTAGCGGATCAGCCCCAGCATTTT
.,TRBV19,TRBJ2-1,.,CASSVVNEQFF,TGTGCCAGTAGTGTGGTGAATGAGCAGTTCTTC
TRBD2,TRBV3-1/TRBV3-2,TRBJ2-3,.,CASSRVAGYADTQYF,TGTGCCAGCAGCCGTGTAGCGGGATATGCAGATACGCAGTATTTT
TRBD1,TRBV6-2/TRBV6-3,TRBJ1-1,.,CASSYYFGTGNTEAFF,TGTGCCAGCAGTTATTACTTCGGGACAGGGAACACTGAAGCTTTCTTT
.,TRBV19,TRBJ2-3,.,CASSIFKGLDTQYF,TGTGCCAGTAGTATTTTCAAGGGGCTCGATACGCAGTATTTT
TRBD1,TRBV4-1,TRBJ1-2,.,CASSEGQTAYGYTF,TGCGCCAGCAGCGAGGGACAGACAGCCTATGGCTACACCTTC
TRBD1,TRBV28,TRBJ2-1,once,CASSRTGSHNEQFF,TGTGCCAGCAGTAGGACAGGGTCCCACAATGAGCAGTTCTTC
.,TRBV10-3,TRBJ1-2,.,CAISAAANYGYTF,TGTGCCATCAGTGCGGCGGCAAACTATGGCTACACCTTC
TRBD2,TRBV2,TRBJ2-5,.,CASTPRTSGGGQYF,TGTGCCAGCACACCTAGAACCTCCGGGGGGGGCCAGTACTTC
TRBD1,TRBV18,TRBJ1-2,.,CASSPAETGYGYTF,TGTGCCAGCTCACCGGCCGAGACAGGGTATGGCTACACCTTC
TRBD1,TRBV9,TRBJ2-5,.,CASSGGGTGYFQETQYF,TGTGCCAGCAGCGGTGGCGGGACAGGGTATTTTCAAGAGACCCAGTACTTC
.,TRBV2,TRBJ1-1,.,CARDREPPRQRGIFTEAFF,TGTGCCAGGGATAGGGAACCGCCCCGACAGAGGGGAATCTTCACTGAAGCTTTCTTT
.,TRBV7-9,TRBJ1-3,few,CASRLGTGNTIYF,TGTGCCAGCAGATTAGGGACTGGAAACACCATATATTTT
TRBD2,TRBV5-1,TRBJ2-3,.,CASSLASGGSTDTQYF,TGCGCCAGCAGCTTGGCTAGCGGGGGCAGCACAGATACGCAGTATTTT